Here is one T cell receptor (beta chain) with its context. Antigen: not known. After template switching added a universal primer site, the resulting cDNA carried unique molecular identifiers. TCRdb redid the calling of the 5' RACE reads with MiXCR, one entry per CDR3 protein. The sample shows 500,000 to 650,000 distinct CDR3 sequences, under 8.5% of them seen only once. The data were taken from a study of identical twins. Notes on the study in general: Findings came from cross-sectional statistics, without long-term follow-up of donors. Surplus twin overlap in beta out-of-frame sequences was less pronounced.

The same data also went into a second study, on yellow fever vaccine responses in identical twins. That paper adds: Each twin's T cell response to the vaccine was reported to look partly convergent and partly personalized.

The TCR was taken from a woman under 30 in good health. Input material: PBMCs.

The CDR3 region has the DNA TGCGCCAGCATTTCGGGGGGGGCTAGCTACAATGAGCAGTTCTTC. Its protein is CASISGGASYNEQFF. The rearrangement links TRBV5-1 to TRBJ2-1; 8 bases match TRBD2. V lost 6 bases and J lost 3; bases outside the gene matches: 8. In germline, CDR1 is SGHRS, CDR2 YFSETQ. The CDR3 length is 15 residues.